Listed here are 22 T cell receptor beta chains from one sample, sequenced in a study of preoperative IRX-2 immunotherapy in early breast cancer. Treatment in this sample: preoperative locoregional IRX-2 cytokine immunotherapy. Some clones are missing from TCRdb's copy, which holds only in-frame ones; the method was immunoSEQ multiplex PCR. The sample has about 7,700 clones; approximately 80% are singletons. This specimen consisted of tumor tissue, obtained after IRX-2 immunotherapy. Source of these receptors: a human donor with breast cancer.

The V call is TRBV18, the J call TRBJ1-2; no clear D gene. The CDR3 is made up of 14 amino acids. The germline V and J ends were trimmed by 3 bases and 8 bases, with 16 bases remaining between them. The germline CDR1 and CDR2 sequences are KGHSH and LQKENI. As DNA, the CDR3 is TGTGCCAGCTCACCCGAAGCGAGCGGCGGAGGCTACACCTTC. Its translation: CASSPEASGGGYTF.

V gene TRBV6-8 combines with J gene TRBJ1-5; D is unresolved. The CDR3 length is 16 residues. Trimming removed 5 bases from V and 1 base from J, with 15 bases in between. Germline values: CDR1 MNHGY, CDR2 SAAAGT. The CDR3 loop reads CASSARPGLSNQPQHF. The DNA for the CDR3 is TGTGCCAGCAGTGCCCGTCCGGGGTTGAGCAATCAGCCCCAGCATTTT.

The DNA of the CDR3 is TGTGCCAGTGCACCGGGACAGGGGTCCAACGAGCAGTACTTC. Translating gives CASAPGQGSNEQYF. The chain joins TRBV19 to TRBJ2-7; the match to TRBD1 covers 10 bases. Per the germline V gene, CDR1 is LNHDA and CDR2 is SQIVND (reference sequence). CDR3 length: 14 amino acids. The V and J ends lost 8 bases and 5 bases, in that order; junction bases with no gene match: 9.

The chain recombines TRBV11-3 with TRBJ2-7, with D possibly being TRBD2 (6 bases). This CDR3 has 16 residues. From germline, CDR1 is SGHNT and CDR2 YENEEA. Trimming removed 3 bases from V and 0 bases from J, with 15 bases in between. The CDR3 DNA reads TGTGCCAGCAGCTTCGGAGGCGGGACGGTCTCCTACGAGCAGTACTTC. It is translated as CASSFGGGTVSYEQYF.

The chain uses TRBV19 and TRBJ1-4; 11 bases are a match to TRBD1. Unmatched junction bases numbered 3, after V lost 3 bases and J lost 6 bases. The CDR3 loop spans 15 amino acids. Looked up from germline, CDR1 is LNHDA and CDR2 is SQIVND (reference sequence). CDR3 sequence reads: CASSIGDRGYEKLFF. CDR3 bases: TGTGCCAGTAGTATCGGGGACAGGGGGTATGAAAAACTGTTTTTT.

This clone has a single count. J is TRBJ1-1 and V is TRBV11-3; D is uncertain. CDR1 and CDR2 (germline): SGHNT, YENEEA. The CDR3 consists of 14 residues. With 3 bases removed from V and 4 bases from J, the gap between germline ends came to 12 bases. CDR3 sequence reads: CASSFMGGGTEAFF. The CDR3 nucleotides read TGTGCCAGCAGCTTCATGGGAGGAGGCACTGAAGCTTTCTTT. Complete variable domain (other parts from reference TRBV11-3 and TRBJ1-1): EAGVVQSPRYKIIEKKQPVAFWCNPISGHNTLYWYLQNLGQGPELLIRYENEEAVDDSQLPKDRFSAERLKGVDSTLKIQPAELGDSAVYLCASSFMGGGTEAFFGQGTRLTVV.

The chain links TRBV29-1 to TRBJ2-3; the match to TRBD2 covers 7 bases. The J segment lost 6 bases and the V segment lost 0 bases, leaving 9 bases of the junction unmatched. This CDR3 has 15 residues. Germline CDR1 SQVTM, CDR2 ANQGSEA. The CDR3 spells CSVEDLRGGTDTQYF. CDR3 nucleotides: TGCAGCGTTGAAGATCTTCGCGGGGGTACGGATACGCAGTATTTT.

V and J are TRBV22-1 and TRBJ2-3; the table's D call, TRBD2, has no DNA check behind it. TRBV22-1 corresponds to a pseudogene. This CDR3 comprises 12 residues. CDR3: CASSDLTDTQYF. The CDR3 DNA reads TGTGCCAGCAGTGACTTAACAGATACGCAGTATTTT.

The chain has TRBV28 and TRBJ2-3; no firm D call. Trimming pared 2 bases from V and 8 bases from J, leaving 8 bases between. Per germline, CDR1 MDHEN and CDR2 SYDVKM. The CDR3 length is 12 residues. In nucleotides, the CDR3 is TGTGCCAGCAGTTTAGGGAAGGGTACGCAGTATTTT. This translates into CASSLGKGTQYF.

DNA for the CDR3: TGTGCCAGCAGTAAATACCAGGTAAACACTGAAGCTTTCTTT. The encoded protein is CASSKYQVNTEAFF. J is TRBJ1-1 and V is TRBV6-8; D not certain. The CDR3 totals 14 residues. The V end lost 5 bases, the J end lost 2 bases, and 12 bases lay between the germline ends. Germline values: CDR1 MNHGY, CDR2 SAAAGT.

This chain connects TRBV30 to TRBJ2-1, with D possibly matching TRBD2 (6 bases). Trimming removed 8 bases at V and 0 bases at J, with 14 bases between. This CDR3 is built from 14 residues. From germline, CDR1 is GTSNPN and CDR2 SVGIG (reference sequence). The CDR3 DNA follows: TGTGCCGCAACTAGCCCGAGCTCCTACAATGAGCAGTTCTTC. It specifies CAATSPSSYNEQFF.

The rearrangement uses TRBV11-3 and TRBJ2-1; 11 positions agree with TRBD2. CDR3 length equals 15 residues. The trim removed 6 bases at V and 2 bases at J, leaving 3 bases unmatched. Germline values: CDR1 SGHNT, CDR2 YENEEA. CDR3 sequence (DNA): TGTGCCAGCAGGATGGGACTAGCGGCCTACAATGAGCAGTTCTTC. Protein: CASRMGLAAYNEQFF.

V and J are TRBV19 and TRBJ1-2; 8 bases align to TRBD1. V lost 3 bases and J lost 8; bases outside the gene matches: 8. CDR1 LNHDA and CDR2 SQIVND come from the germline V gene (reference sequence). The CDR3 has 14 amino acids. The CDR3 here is CASSIRDRRRGYTF. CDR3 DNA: TGTGCCAGTAGTATCCGGGACAGGCGCCGGGGCTACACCTTC.

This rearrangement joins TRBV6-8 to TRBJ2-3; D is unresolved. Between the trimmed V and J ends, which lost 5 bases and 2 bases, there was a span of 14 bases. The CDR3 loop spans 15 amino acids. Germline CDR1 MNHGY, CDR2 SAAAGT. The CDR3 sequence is CASSALPISTDTQYF. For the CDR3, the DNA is TGTGCCAGCAGTGCTCTTCCGATCTCCACAGATACGCAGTATTTT.

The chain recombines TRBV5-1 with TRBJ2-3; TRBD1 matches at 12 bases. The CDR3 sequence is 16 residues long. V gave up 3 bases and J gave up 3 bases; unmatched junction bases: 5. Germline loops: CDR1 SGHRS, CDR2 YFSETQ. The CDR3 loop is CASSSGTGGATDTQYF. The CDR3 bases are TGCGCCAGCAGCTCCGGGACAGGGGGCGCGACAGATACGCAGTATTTT.

The CDR3 coding sequence is TGCAGCGCTACGACTAGCTCAATCACCGGGGAGCTGTTTTTT. It is translated as CSATTSSITGELFF. The chain employs TRBV29-1 and TRBJ2-2, with 7 bases lining up with TRBD2. Germline assignment: CDR1 SQVTM and CDR2 ANQGSEA. The CDR3 sequence is 14 residues long. The V segment lost 7 bases and the J segment 4 bases; nucleotides outside the gene matches: 9.

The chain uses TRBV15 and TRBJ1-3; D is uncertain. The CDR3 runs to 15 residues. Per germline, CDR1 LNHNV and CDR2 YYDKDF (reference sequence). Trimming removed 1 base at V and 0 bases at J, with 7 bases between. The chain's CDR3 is CATSRGRVSGNTIYF. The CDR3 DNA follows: TGTGCCACCAGCAGAGGACGGGTCTCTGGAAACACCATATATTTT.

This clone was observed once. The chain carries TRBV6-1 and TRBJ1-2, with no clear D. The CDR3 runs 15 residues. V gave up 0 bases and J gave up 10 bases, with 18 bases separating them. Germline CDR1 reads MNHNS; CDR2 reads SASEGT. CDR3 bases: TGTGCCAGCAGTGAAGCCGCGCGAGGGCGAGGCGTCTACACCTTC. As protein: CASSEAARGRGVYTF.

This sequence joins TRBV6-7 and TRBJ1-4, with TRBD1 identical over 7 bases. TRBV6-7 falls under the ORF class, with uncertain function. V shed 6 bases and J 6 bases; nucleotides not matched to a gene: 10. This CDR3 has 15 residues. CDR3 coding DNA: TGTGCCAGCAGCCCCGGGACAGAAACATATGAAAAACTGTTTTTT. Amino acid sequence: CASSPGTETYEKLFF.

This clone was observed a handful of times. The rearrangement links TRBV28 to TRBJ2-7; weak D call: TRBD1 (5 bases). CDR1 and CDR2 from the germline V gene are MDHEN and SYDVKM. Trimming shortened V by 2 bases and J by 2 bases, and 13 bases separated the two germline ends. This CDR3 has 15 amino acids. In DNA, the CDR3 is TGTGCCAGCAGTTTAGTAAGGACACTTACCTACGAGCAGTACTTC. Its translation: CASSLVRTLTYEQYF.

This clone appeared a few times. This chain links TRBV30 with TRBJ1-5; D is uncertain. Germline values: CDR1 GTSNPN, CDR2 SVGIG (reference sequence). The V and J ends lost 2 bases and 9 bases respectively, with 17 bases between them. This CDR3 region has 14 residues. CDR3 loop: CAWSLGTAGWPQHF. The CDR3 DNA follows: TGTGCCTGGAGTTTAGGAACAGCCGGTTGGCCCCAGCATTTT.

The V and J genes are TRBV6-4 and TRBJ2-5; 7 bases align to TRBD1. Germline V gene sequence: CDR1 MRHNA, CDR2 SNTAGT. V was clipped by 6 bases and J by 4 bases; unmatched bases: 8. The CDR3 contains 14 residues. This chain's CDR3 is CASRGDRILETQYF. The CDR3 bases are TGTGCCAGCAGAGGGGACAGAATCCTAGAGACCCAGTACTTC.